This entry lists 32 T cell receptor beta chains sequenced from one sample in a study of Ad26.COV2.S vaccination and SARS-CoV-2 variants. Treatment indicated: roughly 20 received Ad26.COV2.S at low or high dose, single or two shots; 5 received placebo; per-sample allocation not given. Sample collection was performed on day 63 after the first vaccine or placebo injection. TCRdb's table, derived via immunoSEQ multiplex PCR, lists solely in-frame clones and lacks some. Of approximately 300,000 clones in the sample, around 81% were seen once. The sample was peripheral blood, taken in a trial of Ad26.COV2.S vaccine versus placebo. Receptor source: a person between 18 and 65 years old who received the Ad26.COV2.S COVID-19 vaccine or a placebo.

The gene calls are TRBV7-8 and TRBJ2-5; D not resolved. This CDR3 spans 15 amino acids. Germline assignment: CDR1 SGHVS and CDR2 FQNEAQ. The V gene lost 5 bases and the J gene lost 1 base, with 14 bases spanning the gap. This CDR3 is CASSPLSGRQETQYF. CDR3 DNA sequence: TGTGCCAGCAGCCCGCTAAGTGGTCGCCAAGAGACCCAGTACTTC.

The CDR3 DNA reads as TGTGCCAGCAGCGCGGGGGGCAGGGCTTACTCTGGAAACACCATATATTTT. It translates to CASSAGGRAYSGNTIYF. The rearrangement uses TRBV5-4 and TRBJ1-3, with D perhaps matching TRBD1 (6 bases). The V end was cut by 4 bases, the J end by 0 bases, with 17 bases between. This CDR3 is built from 17 residues. Germline values: CDR1 SGHNT, CDR2 YYREEE (reference sequence).

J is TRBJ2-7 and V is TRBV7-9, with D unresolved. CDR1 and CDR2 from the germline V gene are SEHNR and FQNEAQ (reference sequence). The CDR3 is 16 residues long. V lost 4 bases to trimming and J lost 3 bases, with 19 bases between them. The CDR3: CASSSSPSDGNYEQYF. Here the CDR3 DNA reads TGTGCCAGCAGCTCGTCGCCCTCGGACGGAAACTACGAGCAGTACTTC.

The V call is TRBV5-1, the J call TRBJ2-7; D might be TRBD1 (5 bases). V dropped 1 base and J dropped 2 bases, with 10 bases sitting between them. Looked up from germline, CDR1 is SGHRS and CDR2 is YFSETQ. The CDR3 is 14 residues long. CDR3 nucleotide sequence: TGCGCCAGCAGCTTGAGGTGGGGCCCCTACGAGCAGTACTTC. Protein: CASSLRWGPYEQYF.

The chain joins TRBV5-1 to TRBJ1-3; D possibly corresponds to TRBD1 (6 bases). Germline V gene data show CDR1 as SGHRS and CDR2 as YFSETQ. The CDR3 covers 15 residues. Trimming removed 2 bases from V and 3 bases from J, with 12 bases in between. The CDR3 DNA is TGCGCCAGCAGCTTTACCGGGACATATGGAAACACCATATATTTT. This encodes CASSFTGTYGNTIYF.

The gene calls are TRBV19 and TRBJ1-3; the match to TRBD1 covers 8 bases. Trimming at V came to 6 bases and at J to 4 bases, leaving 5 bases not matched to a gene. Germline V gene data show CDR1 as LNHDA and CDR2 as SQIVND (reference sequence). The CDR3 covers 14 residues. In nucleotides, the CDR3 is TGTGCCAGTAGCATCAGGGGGCCCGGAAACACCATATATTTT. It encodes CASSIRGPGNTIYF.

The CDR3 nucleotides read TGTGCCAGCAGTTTAAACAGGGGCAGCTTTGAAAAACTGTTTTTT. Translating gives CASSLNRGSFEKLFF. This chain joins TRBV28 and TRBJ1-4, with 7 bases fitting TRBD1. The V and J ends lost 2 bases and 7 bases, in that order; junction bases with no gene match: 7. The CDR3 loop spans 15 amino acids. The germline gives CDR1 MDHEN, CDR2 SYDVKM.

DNA of the CDR3: TGTGCCAGCAGCTTCGGACAGGGGTTGGATTATGGCTACACCTTC. This encodes CASSFGQGLDYGYTF. The chain is built from TRBV3-1 (or the pseudogene TRBV3-2) and TRBJ1-2, with 9 bases that match TRBD1. Germline CDR1 and CDR2: LGHDT and YNNKEL (reference sequence). Germline trimming cut 5 bases from V and 5 bases from J; bases unmatched to any gene: 9. The CDR3 covers 15 residues.

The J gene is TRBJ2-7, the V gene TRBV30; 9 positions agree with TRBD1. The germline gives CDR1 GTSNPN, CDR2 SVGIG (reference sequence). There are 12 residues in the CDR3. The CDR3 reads CAGQGTVGEQYF. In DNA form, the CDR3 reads TGTGCTGGACAGGGGACAGTTGGGGAGCAGTACTTC.

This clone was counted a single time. The CDR3 sequence is CASSPARYEQYF. The CDR3 bases are TGTGCCAGCAGTCCGGCCCGCTACGAGCAGTACTTC. V and J are TRBV2 and TRBJ2-7; D is unresolved. The germline CDR1 and CDR2 sequences are SNHLY and FYNNEI. The CDR3 runs 12 residues. Trimming removed 5 bases at V and 3 bases at J, with 8 bases between.

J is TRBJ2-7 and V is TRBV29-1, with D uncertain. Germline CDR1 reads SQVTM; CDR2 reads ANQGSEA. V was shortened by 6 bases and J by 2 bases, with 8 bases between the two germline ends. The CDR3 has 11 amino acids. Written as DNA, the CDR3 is TGCAGCGTAGACACACCCTACGAGCAGTACTTC. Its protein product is CSVDTPYEQYF.

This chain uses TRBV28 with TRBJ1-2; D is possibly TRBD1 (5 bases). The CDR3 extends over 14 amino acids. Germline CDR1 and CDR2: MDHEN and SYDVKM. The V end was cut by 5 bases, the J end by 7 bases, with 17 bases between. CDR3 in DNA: TGTGCCAGCAGTCCAAGACAGACCCACGGTGGCTACACCTTC. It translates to CASSPRQTHGGYTF.

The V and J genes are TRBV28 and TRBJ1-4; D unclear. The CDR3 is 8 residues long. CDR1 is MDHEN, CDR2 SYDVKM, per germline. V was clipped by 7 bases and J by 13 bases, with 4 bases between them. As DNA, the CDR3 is TGTGCCAGCACACCACTGTTTTTT. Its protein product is CASTPLFF.

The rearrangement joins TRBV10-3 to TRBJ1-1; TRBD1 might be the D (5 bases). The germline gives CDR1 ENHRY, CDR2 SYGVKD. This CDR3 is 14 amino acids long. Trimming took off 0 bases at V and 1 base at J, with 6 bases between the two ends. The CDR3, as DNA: TGTGCCATCAGTGAGTCGACAGCGAACACTGAAGCTTTCTTT. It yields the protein CAISESTANTEAFF.

CDR3 amino acids: CASSSPKGGTNTGELFF. The CDR3 DNA reads TGTGCCAGCAGCTCCCCGAAGGGAGGGACGAACACCGGGGAGCTGTTTTTT. V gene TRBV7-9 combines with J gene TRBJ2-2, with TRBD2 identical over 7 bases. V was pared by 4 bases and J by 0 bases, with 8 bases of the junction left unmatched. Germline V gives CDR1 SEHNR, CDR2 FQNEAQ (reference sequence). This CDR3 is built from 17 residues.

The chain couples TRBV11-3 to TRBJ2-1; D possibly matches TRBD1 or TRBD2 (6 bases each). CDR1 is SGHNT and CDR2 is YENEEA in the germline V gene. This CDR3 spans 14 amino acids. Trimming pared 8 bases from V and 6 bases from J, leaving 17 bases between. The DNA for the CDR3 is TGTGCCAGCGGAGTAGGGGGGTCTGGCAATGAGCAGTTCTTC. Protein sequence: CASGVGGSGNEQFF.

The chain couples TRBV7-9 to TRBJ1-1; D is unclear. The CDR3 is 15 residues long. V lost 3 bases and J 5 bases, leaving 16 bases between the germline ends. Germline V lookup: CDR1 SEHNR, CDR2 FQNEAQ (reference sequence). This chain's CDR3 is CASSLAPGYDTEAFF. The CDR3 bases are TGTGCCAGCAGCTTGGCGCCGGGATATGATACTGAAGCTTTCTTT.

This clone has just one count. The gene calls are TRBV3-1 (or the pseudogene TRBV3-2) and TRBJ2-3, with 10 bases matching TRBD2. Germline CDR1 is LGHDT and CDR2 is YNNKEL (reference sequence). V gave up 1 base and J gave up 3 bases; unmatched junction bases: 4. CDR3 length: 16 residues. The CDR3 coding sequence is TGTGCCAGCAGCCAAGGTAGCGGGGGGTCGACAGATACGCAGTATTTT. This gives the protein CASSQGSGGSTDTQYF.

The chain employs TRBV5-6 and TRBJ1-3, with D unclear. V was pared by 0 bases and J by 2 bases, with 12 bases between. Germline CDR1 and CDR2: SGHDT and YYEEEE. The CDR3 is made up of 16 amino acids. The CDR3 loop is CASSLGVGRPGNTIYF. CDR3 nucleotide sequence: TGTGCCAGCAGCTTGGGAGTGGGGAGGCCTGGAAACACCATATATTTT. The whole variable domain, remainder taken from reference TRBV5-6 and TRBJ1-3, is DAGVTQSPTHLIKTRGQQVTLRCSPKSGHDTVSWYQQALGQGPQFIFQYYEEEERQRGNFPDRFSGHQFPNYSSELNVNALLLGDSALYLCASSLGVGRPGNTIYFGEGSWLTVV.

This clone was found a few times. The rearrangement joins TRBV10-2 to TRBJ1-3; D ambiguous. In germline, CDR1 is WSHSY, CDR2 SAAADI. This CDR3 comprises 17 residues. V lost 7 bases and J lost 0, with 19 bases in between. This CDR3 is CASTPLGFSGSGNTIYF. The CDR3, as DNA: TGCGCCAGCACCCCCTTGGGCTTTTCCGGCTCTGGAAACACCATATATTTT.

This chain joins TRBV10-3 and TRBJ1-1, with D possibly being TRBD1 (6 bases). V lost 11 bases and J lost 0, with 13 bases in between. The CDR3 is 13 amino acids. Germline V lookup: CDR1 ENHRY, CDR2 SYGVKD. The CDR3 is CAAGGGVNTEAFF. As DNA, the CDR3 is TGTGCCGCCGGTGGGGGCGTGAACACTGAAGCTTTCTTT.

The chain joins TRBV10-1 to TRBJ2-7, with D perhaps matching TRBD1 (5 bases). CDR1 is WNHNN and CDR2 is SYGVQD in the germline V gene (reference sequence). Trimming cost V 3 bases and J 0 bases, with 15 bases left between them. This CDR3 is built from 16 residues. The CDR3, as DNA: TGCGCCAGCAGTGATGTGTTCAGGGCCATCTCCTACGAGCAGTACTTC. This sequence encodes CASSDVFRAISYEQYF.

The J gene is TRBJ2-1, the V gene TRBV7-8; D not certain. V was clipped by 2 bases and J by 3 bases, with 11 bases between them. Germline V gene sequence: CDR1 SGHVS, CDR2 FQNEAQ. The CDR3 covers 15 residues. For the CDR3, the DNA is TGTGCCAGCAGCTTATTGGCAGGCGGCTACAATGAGCAGTTCTTC. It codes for CASSLLAGGYNEQFF.

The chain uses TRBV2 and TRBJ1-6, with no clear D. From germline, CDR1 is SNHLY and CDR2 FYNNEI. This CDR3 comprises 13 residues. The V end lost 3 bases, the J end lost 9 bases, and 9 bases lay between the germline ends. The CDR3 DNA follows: TGTGCCAGCAGTGATTACATTAGTTCACCCCTCCACTTT. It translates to CASSDYISSPLHF.

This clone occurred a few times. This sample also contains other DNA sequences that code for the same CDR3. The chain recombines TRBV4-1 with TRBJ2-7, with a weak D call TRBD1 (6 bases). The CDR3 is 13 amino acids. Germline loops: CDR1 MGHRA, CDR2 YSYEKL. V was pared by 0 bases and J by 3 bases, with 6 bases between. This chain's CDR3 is CASSQDRGYEQYF. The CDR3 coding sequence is TGCGCCAGCAGCCAAGACAGGGGCTACGAGCAGTACTTC.

The CDR3 region is CASSLAKQGGDTQYF. CDR3 sequence (DNA): TGTGCCAGCAGCTTGGCCAAGCAGGGGGGAGATACGCAGTATTTT. The chain is built from TRBV5-4 and TRBJ2-3; weak D call: TRBD1 (7 bases). The CDR3 loop spans 15 amino acids. V was pared by 0 bases and J by 5 bases, with 13 bases between. CDR1 and CDR2 from the germline V gene are SGHNT and YYREEE (reference sequence).

The CDR3 loop reads CASSGRQGRQETQYF. The CDR3 region has the DNA TGTGCCAGCAGCGGACGACAGGGGCGGCAGGAGACCCAGTACTTC. The V call is TRBV5-4, the J call TRBJ2-5; 8 bases fit TRBD1. Germline assignment: CDR1 SGHNT and CDR2 YYREEE (reference sequence). The CDR3 contains 15 residues. V was clipped by 4 bases and J by 5 bases; unmatched bases: 10. The full variable domain, rest sourced from reference TRBV5-4 and TRBJ2-5, is ETGVTQSPTHLIKTRGQQVTLRCSSQSGHNTVSWYQQALGQGPQFIFQYYREEENGRGNFPPRFSGLQFPNYSSELNVNALELDDSALYLCASSGRQGRQETQYFGPGTRLLVL.

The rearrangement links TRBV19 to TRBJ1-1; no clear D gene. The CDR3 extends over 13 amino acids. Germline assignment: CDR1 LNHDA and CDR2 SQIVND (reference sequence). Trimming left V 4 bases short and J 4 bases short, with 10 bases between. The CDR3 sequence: CASSSHTPTEAFF. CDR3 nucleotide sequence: TGTGCCAGTAGTAGCCACACACCCACTGAAGCTTTCTTT.

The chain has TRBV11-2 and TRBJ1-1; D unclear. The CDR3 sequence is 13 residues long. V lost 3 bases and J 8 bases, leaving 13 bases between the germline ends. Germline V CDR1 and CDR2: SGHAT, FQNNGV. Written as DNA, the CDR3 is TGTGCCAGCAGCTTGGAGAGGTTGCTGGAAGCTTTCTTT. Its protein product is CASSLERLLEAFF.

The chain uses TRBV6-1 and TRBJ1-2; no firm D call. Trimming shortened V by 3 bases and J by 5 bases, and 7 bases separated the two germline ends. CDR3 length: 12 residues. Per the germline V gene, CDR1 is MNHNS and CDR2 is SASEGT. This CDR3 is CASSDMVYGYTF. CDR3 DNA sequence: TGTGCCAGCAGTGATATGGTGTATGGCTACACCTTC.

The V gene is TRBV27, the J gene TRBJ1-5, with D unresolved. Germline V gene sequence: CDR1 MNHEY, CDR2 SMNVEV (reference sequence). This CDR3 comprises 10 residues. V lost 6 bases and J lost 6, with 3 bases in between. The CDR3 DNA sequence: TGTGCCAGCAGACGTCAGCCCCAGCATTTT. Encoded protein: CASRRQPQHF.

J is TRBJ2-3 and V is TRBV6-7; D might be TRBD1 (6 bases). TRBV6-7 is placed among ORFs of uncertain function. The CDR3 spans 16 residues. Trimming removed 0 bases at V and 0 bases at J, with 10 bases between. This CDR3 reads CASSYSRGNSTDTQYF. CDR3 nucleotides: TGTGCCAGCAGTTACTCTAGGGGGAATAGCACAGATACGCAGTATTTT.